Sequencing of this TCR beta chain was carried out in a study of beta chain features in type 1 diabetes. Of note for this clone: Its antigen is undetermined.

Overall study findings and caveats: For Type 1 diabetes patients, all four CD4+ subsets carried TCRB CDR3s that were moderately but significantly shorter. In comparison with healthy donors, patients had naive, central memory and Treg TCRB repertoires that appeared more similar. VDJ junctions in type 1 diabetes patients carried more deletions and fewer insertions. cDNA sequencing could over-represent cells with high TCR expression.

As every portion of the isolated RNA was reverse transcribed, the sequencing read expressed TCRB transcripts. Sequencing used immunoSEQ multiplex PCR; TCRdb keeps in-frame clones, though not all of them. The repertoire holds under 200,000 clones, under 13% seen once, with under 0.55% in the top ten. CD4+ cells of the naive, central memory, regulatory and stem cell-like memory types were sorted via CD45RO/CCR7/CD25/CD127/CD95/CD27. The germline gives CDR1 SEHNR, CDR2 FQNEAQ (reference sequence). This CDR3 comprises 14 residues. Trimming removed 6 bases from V and 3 bases from J, with 14 bases in between.

Sequencing input: central memory CD4+ T cells from blood. The V gene is TRBV7-9, the J gene TRBJ1-1, with D tentatively TRBD1 (5 bases). This TCR was sampled from a man aged 25-45 years with type 1 diabetes. The CDR3 sequence is CASRPTGGYTEAFF. The CDR3 DNA sequence: TGTGCCAGCAGGCCCACGGGGGGGTACACTGAAGCTTTCTTT.